The rows below give T cell receptor beta chains drawn from one sample of a study of shared clonotypes between healthy human individuals. Only in-frame clones appear in the TCRdb table, and some are missing; sequencing was by immunoSEQ multiplex PCR. This sample has more than 400,000 clones; more than 75% occur once, and the top ten carry 9.5% to 15%. The sequenced material came from PBMCs. These TCRs come from a middle-aged woman in good health. Some clones in this sample may be carry-over from other donors' samples. Both conserved end residues are part of each CDR3. The D gene is left open where the match is weak. Clone size is stated in some rows and not others, as once, few, many or a class when expanded.

CDR3nt	CDR3aa	v_gene	j_gene	len	abundance	d_gene
TGTGCCTGGAGTGTGAAGGCGGGGGGTGCAGATACGCAGTATTTT	CAWSVKAGGADTQYF	TRBV30	TRBJ2-3	15	-	TRBD2
TGTGCCAGCAGCAGAGGGGGCAACGAAAAACTGTTTTTT	CASSRGGNEKLFF	TRBV6-5	TRBJ1-4	13	-	TRBD1
TGTGCCAGCAGTCAGGTGGTGTCCCAGCATTTT	CASSQVVSQHF	TRBV28	TRBJ1-5	11	-	-
TGTGCCATCAGGGACGGGCCCACTGAAGCTTTCTTT	CAIRDGPTEAFF	TRBV10-3	TRBJ1-1	12	-	-
TGTGCCAGCTCACCACCACACTTAATTGATGAGCAGTTCTTC	CASSPPHLIDEQFF	TRBV18	TRBJ2-1	14	-	-
TGCGCCAGCAGAGGAAGGACTGATCCGCGAGAGCAGTACTTC	CASRGRTDPREQYF	TRBV5-1	TRBJ2-7	14	-	-
TGTGCCAGCAGTTACGAGGGAGAGACCCAGTACTTC	CASSYEGETQYF	TRBV6-5	TRBJ2-5	12	-	-
TGTGCCAGCAGTTACTCGAGAAGCGGGAGGTCCAATGAGCAGTTCTTC	CASSYSRSGRSNEQFF	TRBV6-5	TRBJ2-1	16	-	TRBD2
TGTGCCAGCAGCCTGCGGTCTACGTCCTACGAGCAGTACTTC	CASSLRSTSYEQYF	TRBV11-3	TRBJ2-7	14	-	-
TGTGCCAGCTCGGTAGGCAATCAGCCCCAGCATTTT	CASSVGNQPQHF	TRBV6-1	TRBJ1-5	12	-	-
TGTGCCAGCAGCTTAGAGAGACTAGCCGACAATGAGCAGTTCTTC	CASSLERLADNEQFF	TRBV7-8	TRBJ2-1	15	-	TRBD2
TGTGCCAGCACCGCCGGTTGGGCCAGGAGCTCCTACAATGAGCAGTTCTTC	CASTAGWARSSYNEQFF	TRBV7-6	TRBJ2-1	17	few	-
TGTGCCAGCTCACCATCCGGGGGGAGGAACACTGAAGCTTTCTTT	CASSPSGGRNTEAFF	TRBV18	TRBJ1-1	15	-	-
TGTGCCAGCAGTTGGAAATTGGACAGGACAATCTTCGAGCAGTACTTC	CASSWKLDRTIFEQYF	TRBV7-8	TRBJ2-7	16	-	TRBD1
TGCGCCAGCAGCACCGGACTAGCGGGATCCACAGATACGCAGTATTTT	CASSTGLAGSTDTQYF	TRBV5-1	TRBJ2-3	16	-	TRBD2
TGTGCCAGCAGTGAAAGCGGGAGTTCCTACAATGAGCAGTTCTTC	CASSESGSSYNEQFF	TRBV6-1	TRBJ2-1	15	-	TRBD2
TGTGCCAGCAGCTCGACTAGCGGGTTCCAAGAGACCCAGTACTTC	CASSSTSGFQETQYF	TRBV7-7	TRBJ2-5	15	-	TRBD2
TGTGCCAGCAGCCTTCAGGAGAACACCGGGGAGCTGTTTTTT	CASSLQENTGELFF	TRBV7-3	TRBJ2-2	14	-	-
TGTGCCATCAGTGAGTCAAGGGCAGGGACGAGCAATCAGCCCCAGCATTTT	CAISESRAGTSNQPQHF	TRBV10-3	TRBJ1-5	17	-	-